Following are 9 T cell receptor beta chains from one sample sequenced in a study of T-cell memory formation after mild COVID-19. One entry per CDR3 protein, called by TCRdb with MiXCR from the 5' RACE reads. The sample holds some 300,000 distinct CDR3 sequences, around a fifth seen once. Sequenced sample: PBMCs or a T cell subset sorted from them (not recorded which). The receptor source for this set is a man younger than 30 who had mild COVID-19 (a few samples of this study predate the infection). Cell type and time point are not known.

This clonotype was recorded a few times. The chain couples TRBV20-1 to TRBJ2-3; D unresolved. Germline CDR1 reads DFQATT; CDR2 reads SNEGSKA (reference sequence). This CDR3 comprises 14 residues. Trimming took off 6 bases at V and 1 base at J, with 14 bases between the two ends. In nucleotides, the CDR3 is TGCAGTGCCAATAGGGCTACAGGCACAGATACGCAGTATTTT. Its translation is CSANRATGTDTQYF.

The chain employs TRBV7-3 and TRBJ1-2; 8 nucleotides line up with TRBD1. CDR3 length: 13 residues. Unmatched junction bases numbered 2, after V lost 4 bases and J lost 4 bases. Germline-derived CDR1 and CDR2 are SGHTA and FQGTGA. The CDR3 DNA reads as TGTGCCAGCAGCTGGGGACAGGCCTATGGCTACACCTTC. Its protein is CASSWGQAYGYTF. Drawing the rest from reference TRBV7-3 and TRBJ1-2, the complete variable domain is GAGVSQTPSNKVTEKGKYVELRCDPISGHTALYWYRQSLGQGPEFLIYFQGTGAADDSGLPNDRFFAVRPEGSVSTLKIQRTERGDSAVYLCASSWGQAYGYTFGSGTRLTVV.

In its sample, this clonotype was seen a few times. The rearrangement uses TRBV6-5 and TRBJ1-2; TRBD1 might be the D (5 bases). The length of the CDR3 is 13 residues. V shed 2 bases and J shed 3 bases, with 7 bases lying between them. In germline, CDR1 is MNHEY, CDR2 SVGAGI. The CDR3 DNA is TGTGCCAGCAGTTACGACAGCCACTATGGCTACACCTTC. Translated, it gives CASSYDSHYGYTF.

This rearrangement joins TRBV20-1 to TRBJ2-6; TRBD1 matches 9 bases. V shed 1 base and J 2 bases; nucleotides not matched to a gene: 3. This CDR3 region has 16 residues. The V gene's germline CDR1 is DFQATT and CDR2 SNEGSKA (reference sequence). CDR3 in DNA: TGCAGTGCTAGAGGGACAGGGGTTACTGGGGCCAACGTCCTGACTTTC. Protein: CSARGTGVTGANVLTF.

This clonotype was detected only a few times. The chain has TRBV7-3 and TRBJ1-1; no reliable D call. Trimming pared 10 bases from V and 0 bases from J, leaving 12 bases between. Looked up from germline, CDR1 is SGHTA and CDR2 is FQGTGA. The CDR3 is 13 amino acids. In DNA, the CDR3 is TGTGCCACCCGCCTCCGCATGAACACTGAAGCTTTCTTT. It yields the protein CATRLRMNTEAFF.

This chain uses TRBV15 with TRBJ1-3; D remains unclear. There are 14 residues in the CDR3. The V end was cut by 5 bases, the J end by 4 bases, with 12 bases between. Germline V gives CDR1 LNHNV, CDR2 YYDKDF (reference sequence). The CDR3 loop is CATSVTASGNTIYF. The CDR3 region has the DNA TGTGCCACCAGCGTAACAGCCAGCGGAAACACCATATATTTT.

This clonotype occurred a few times. V and J are TRBV7-9 and TRBJ2-7; D is perhaps TRBD2 (6 bases). The germline V gene has CDR1 SEHNR and CDR2 FQNEAQ (reference sequence). The CDR3 runs 12 residues. V lost 5 bases and J 5 bases, leaving 10 bases between the germline ends. CDR3 coding DNA: TGTGCCAGCAGCCAAGCGGGTCACGAGCAGTACGTC. This encodes CASSQAGHEQYV.

The chain links TRBV12-3 or TRBV12-4 to TRBJ1-1, with D hard to call. This CDR3 has 13 amino acids. Trimming left V 7 bases short and J 6 bases short, with 15 bases between. The CDR3: CASTLRPTAEAFF. In nucleotides, the CDR3 is TGTGCCAGCACCCTCAGGCCTACTGCTGAAGCTTTCTTT.

In the case of this clonotype: One end of the junction fails to match germline, which may point to a read error. The chain has TRBV30 and TRBJ1-5; possibly TRBD1 for D (6 bases). The germline gives CDR1 GTSNPN, CDR2 SVGIG (reference sequence). The CDR3 contains 14 residues. CDR3 nucleotides: TGTGCCTGGGCAGAGACAGGCACGAATCAGCCCCTGCATTTT. As protein: CAWAETGTNQPLHF. Full variable domain (rest looked up from reference TRBV30 and TRBJ1-5): SQTIHQWPATLVQPVGSPLSLECTVEGTSNPNLYWYRQAAGRGLQLLFYSVGIGQISSEVPQNLSASRPQDRQFILSSKKLLLSDSGFYLCAWAETGTNQPLHFGDGTRLSIL.